Listed below are T cell receptor beta chains from one sample, sequenced in a study of technical replicates of blood from a few donors. Data came from immunoSEQ multiplex PCR; TCRdb stores just in-frame clones and leaves some out. The table has 74,000 or so clones, approximately 97% seen once. The sequenced material came from T cells isolated from PBMCs. The source is a human donor in good health. The CDR3 runs from the conserved cysteine through the conserved F or W. The order of the fields is J gene, clone size, V gene, D gene, CDR3 DNA, CDR3 protein. A D gene is named only where the DNA matches it firmly. Size values are once, few and many counts, or a class for expanded clones, and some rows have none.

J gene: TRBJ1-2; clone size: once; V gene: TRBV28; D gene: .; CDR3 DNA: TGTGCCAGCAGCTTGACAGGTTACTATGGCTACACCTTC; CDR3 protein: CASSLTGYYGYTF
J gene: TRBJ1-1; clone size: once; V gene: TRBV29-1; D gene: .; CDR3 DNA: TGCAGCGTTGTTGGCATAAGGGGGAATATGAACACTGAAGCTTTCTTT; CDR3 protein: CSVVGIRGNMNTEAFF
J gene: TRBJ2-5; clone size: once; V gene: TRBV5-1; D gene: TRBD1; CDR3 DNA: TGCGCCAGCAGTCGCTGGGGCCCCGTTGACAGGGGGTACCAAGAGACCCAGTACTTC; CDR3 protein: CASSRWGPVDRGYQETQYF
J gene: TRBJ2-7; clone size: .; V gene: TRBV11-2; D gene: TRBD2; CDR3 DNA: TGTGCCAGCAGCCTAGCGGGAGGTATCTCCTACGAGCAGTACTTC; CDR3 protein: CASSLAGGISYEQYF
J gene: TRBJ1-2; clone size: .; V gene: TRBV7-9; D gene: .; CDR3 DNA: TGTGCCAGCAGCTTAGACAGCTCATACTATGGCTACACCTTC; CDR3 protein: CASSLDSSYYGYTF
J gene: TRBJ1-1; clone size: .; V gene: TRBV6-5; D gene: .; CDR3 DNA: TGTGCCAGCAGTTACCCGGGGAACACTGAAGCTTTCTTT; CDR3 protein: CASSYPGNTEAFF
J gene: TRBJ2-7; clone size: .; V gene: TRBV5-6; D gene: .; CDR3 DNA: TGTGCCAGCAGCTTGGATCCTAGCGCCTCCTACGAGCAGTACTTC; CDR3 protein: CASSLDPSASYEQYF
J gene: TRBJ1-2; clone size: once; V gene: TRBV6-1; D gene: TRBD1; CDR3 DNA: TGTGCCAGCAGTGAGCGGCTAGACAGGGGAGCTAACTATGGCTACACCTTC; CDR3 protein: CASSERLDRGANYGYTF
J gene: TRBJ2-1; clone size: .; V gene: TRBV6-1; D gene: .; CDR3 DNA: TGTGCCACCCTTAAATTTGACAGCAGCCGCGAGCAGTTCTTC; CDR3 protein: CATLKFDSSREQFF
J gene: TRBJ1-1; clone size: .; V gene: TRBV6-5; D gene: .; CDR3 DNA: TGTGCCAGCAGTTACGTGGGGGCAACTGAAGCTTTCTTT; CDR3 protein: CASSYVGATEAFF
J gene: TRBJ2-1; clone size: once; V gene: TRBV6-5; D gene: TRBD2; CDR3 DNA: TGTGCCAGCAGTTACTCGCCCAGCGGGGTTAACAATGAGCAGTTCTTC; CDR3 protein: CASSYSPSGVNNEQFF
J gene: TRBJ2-1; clone size: .; V gene: TRBV7-9; D gene: TRBD1; CDR3 DNA: TGTGCCAGCAGCAAGACAGGGCCGACCCTGTACAATGAGCAGTTCTTC; CDR3 protein: CASSKTGPTLYNEQFF
J gene: TRBJ1-1; clone size: .; V gene: TRBV5-1; D gene: .; CDR3 DNA: TGCGCCAGCAGCCTGAGACTGGATAAAAGCGCTGAAGCTTTCTTT; CDR3 protein: CASSLRLDKSAEAFF
J gene: TRBJ2-7; clone size: .; V gene: TRBV28; D gene: TRBD2; CDR3 DNA: TGTGCCAGCAGTGACGTCGGGAGGGGAGAGCAGTACTTC; CDR3 protein: CASSDVGRGEQYF
J gene: TRBJ1-1; clone size: .; V gene: TRBV19; D gene: TRBD1; CDR3 DNA: TGTGCCAGTACTTTAGGGGGGACAGGGGGCACTGAAGCTTTCTTT; CDR3 protein: CASTLGGTGGTEAFF
J gene: TRBJ1-1; clone size: .; V gene: TRBV30; D gene: TRBD1; CDR3 DNA: TGTGCCTGGACCGATGACAGGGGTGGGGGGACTGAAGCTTTCTTT; CDR3 protein: CAWTDDRGGGTEAFF
J gene: TRBJ2-3; clone size: .; V gene: TRBV28; D gene: .; CDR3 DNA: TGTGCCAGCAGTTCCCCTGTCGAGGGAGCAACAGATACGCAGTATTTT; CDR3 protein: CASSSPVEGATDTQYF
J gene: TRBJ1-1; clone size: .; V gene: TRBV7-2; D gene: .; CDR3 DNA: TGTGCCAGCAGCTTAACTGTATCCAACACTGAAGCTTTCTTT; CDR3 protein: CASSLTVSNTEAFF
J gene: TRBJ1-1; clone size: .; V gene: TRBV28; D gene: TRBD1; CDR3 DNA: TGTGCCAGCAGCAAACAGGGGTATGGAGCTGAAGCTTTCTTT; CDR3 protein: CASSKQGYGAEAFF
J gene: TRBJ1-1; clone size: .; V gene: TRBV19; D gene: .; CDR3 DNA: TGTGCCAGTAGTAATACAGGCCACACTGAAGCTTTCTTT; CDR3 protein: CASSNTGHTEAFF
J gene: TRBJ1-1; clone size: .; V gene: TRBV29-1; D gene: .; CDR3 DNA: TGCAGCGTTTCGGGGGGAAACACTGAAGCTTTCTTT; CDR3 protein: CSVSGGNTEAFF
J gene: TRBJ1-1; clone size: .; V gene: TRBV9; D gene: TRBD1; CDR3 DNA: TGTGCCAGCAGCGTCGACGCCCGCGGGACAGGGGACGAAATGAACACTGAAGCTTTCTTT; CDR3 protein: CASSVDARGTGDEMNTEAFF
J gene: TRBJ2-6; clone size: .; V gene: TRBV9; D gene: TRBD1; CDR3 DNA: TGTGCCAGCAGCGTAGCGCAACTATACAGGGGGCTCGGGGCCAACGTCCTGACTTTC; CDR3 protein: CASSVAQLYRGLGANVLTF
J gene: TRBJ1-6; clone size: .; V gene: TRBV19; D gene: .; CDR3 DNA: TGTGCCAGTAGCGGGACTCCAAATTCACCCCTCCACTTT; CDR3 protein: CASSGTPNSPLHF
J gene: TRBJ2-5; clone size: .; V gene: TRBV10-1; D gene: TRBD2; CDR3 DNA: TGCGCCAGCAGTGACATAGCGGGAGAACGGGAGACCCAGTACTTC; CDR3 protein: CASSDIAGERETQYF
J gene: TRBJ2-5; clone size: .; V gene: TRBV28; D gene: .; CDR3 DNA: TGTGCCAGCAGTCCCGTACCGGGACACCCTCCGGAGACCCAGTACTTC; CDR3 protein: CASSPVPGHPPETQYF
J gene: TRBJ1-2; clone size: few; V gene: TRBV5-1; D gene: .; CDR3 DNA: TGCGCCAGCAGAACAGAACCCTCTAATGGCTACACCTTC; CDR3 protein: CASRTEPSNGYTF
J gene: TRBJ2-7; clone size: .; V gene: TRBV19; D gene: .; CDR3 DNA: TGTGCCAGTAGAATACAATCCGGGGGCGAGCAGTACTTC; CDR3 protein: CASRIQSGGEQYF
J gene: TRBJ2-1; clone size: once; V gene: TRBV9; D gene: TRBD2; CDR3 DNA: TGTGCCAGCAGCCCTGATGGCCGGGGGGATGAGCAGTTCTTC; CDR3 protein: CASSPDGRGDEQFF
J gene: TRBJ2-7; clone size: .; V gene: TRBV10-1; D gene: TRBD2; CDR3 DNA: TGCGCCAGTGGCCCCGGACTAGCGGATTACTCCGAGCAGTACTTC; CDR3 protein: CASGPGLADYSEQYF
J gene: TRBJ2-3; clone size: once; V gene: TRBV6-1; D gene: .; CDR3 DNA: TGTGCCAGCAGTGCAGGCTCTAGCACAGATACGCAGTATTTT; CDR3 protein: CASSAGSSTDTQYF
J gene: TRBJ1-1; clone size: .; V gene: TRBV4-2; D gene: TRBD1; CDR3 DNA: TGTGCCAGCAGCCGGGACAGGGTCGAAGCTTTCTTT; CDR3 protein: CASSRDRVEAFF
J gene: TRBJ1-2; clone size: .; V gene: TRBV5-6; D gene: .; CDR3 DNA: TGTGCCAGCAGCGGTGGACTTCATTATGGCTACACCTTC; CDR3 protein: CASSGGLHYGYTF
J gene: TRBJ2-7; clone size: .; V gene: TRBV13; D gene: TRBD2; CDR3 DNA: TGTGCCAGCAGCGCGCGTGGGACTAGCGGGATGAACGAGCAGTACTTC; CDR3 protein: CASSARGTSGMNEQYF
J gene: TRBJ1-2; clone size: .; V gene: TRBV11-2; D gene: .; CDR3 DNA: TGTGCCAGCAGCCTCCCCGGGGTTCGCGGCTACACCTTC; CDR3 protein: CASSLPGVRGYTF
J gene: TRBJ1-2; clone size: .; V gene: TRBV9; D gene: .; CDR3 DNA: TGTGCCAGCAGCCATACAACAGGGTTCGATGGCTACACCTTC; CDR3 protein: CASSHTTGFDGYTF
J gene: TRBJ1-2; clone size: .; V gene: TRBV6-5; D gene: .; CDR3 DNA: TGTGCCAGCAGTTACTCAGGGGTATCTGGCTACACCTTC; CDR3 protein: CASSYSGVSGYTF
J gene: TRBJ1-4; clone size: .; V gene: TRBV7-9; D gene: TRBD1; CDR3 DNA: TGTGCCAGCAGCCCGCGCGGACAGGGGAGGGAAAATGAAAAACTGTTTTTT; CDR3 protein: CASSPRGQGRENEKLFF
J gene: TRBJ2-7; clone size: .; V gene: TRBV5-4; D gene: .; CDR3 DNA: TGTGCCAGCAGCTTGGGTGGAGGGTCCTACGAGCAGTACTTC; CDR3 protein: CASSLGGGSYEQYF
J gene: TRBJ1-2; clone size: .; V gene: TRBV4-1; D gene: .; CDR3 DNA: TGCGCCAGCAGCCAAGGGCCCCTGACTGGAGGCTATGGCTACACCTTC; CDR3 protein: CASSQGPLTGGYGYTF
J gene: TRBJ2-7; clone size: .; V gene: TRBV27; D gene: TRBD2; CDR3 DNA: TGTGCCAGCAGGTACGCGGGAGCCTACGAGCAGTACTTC; CDR3 protein: CASRYAGAYEQYF
J gene: TRBJ1-6; clone size: .; V gene: TRBV6-5; D gene: .; CDR3 DNA: TGTGCCAGCAGTTACTCAGGCAGGAGGGATTCACCCCTCCACTTT; CDR3 protein: CASSYSGRRDSPLHF
J gene: TRBJ1-2; clone size: .; V gene: TRBV28; D gene: TRBD1; CDR3 DNA: TGTGCCAGTAGGACAGGATCCCTGACACGCTATGGCTACACCTTC; CDR3 protein: CASRTGSLTRYGYTF
J gene: TRBJ2-5; clone size: once; V gene: TRBV5-1; D gene: TRBD2; CDR3 DNA: TGCGCCAGCAGCCCCAGCCCTAGCGGGGGGGCCTATGAGACCCAGTACTTC; CDR3 protein: CASSPSPSGGAYETQYF
J gene: TRBJ2-6; clone size: .; V gene: TRBV28; D gene: .; CDR3 DNA: TGTGCCAGCAGTTTTAGCTCTGGGGCCAACGTCCTGACTTTC; CDR3 protein: CASSFSSGANVLTF
J gene: TRBJ2-7; clone size: .; V gene: TRBV11-2; D gene: .; CDR3 DNA: TGTGCCAGCAGCCCCACAGGGTATTGGGAGCAGTACTTC; CDR3 protein: CASSPTGYWEQYF
J gene: TRBJ2-6; clone size: once; V gene: TRBV19; D gene: .; CDR3 DNA: TGTGCCAGTAGTATAGCCGGACTCTCTGGGGCCAACGTCCTGACTTTC; CDR3 protein: CASSIAGLSGANVLTF
J gene: TRBJ1-2; clone size: .; V gene: TRBV6-6; D gene: .; CDR3 DNA: TGTGCCAGCAGTTACTTGGGGGGGACTAACTATGGCTACACCTTC; CDR3 protein: CASSYLGGTNYGYTF
J gene: TRBJ2-7; clone size: .; V gene: TRBV4-1; D gene: .; CDR3 DNA: TGCGCCAGCAGCCAAGATTCCGTCGCGGGGCGATACGAGCAGTACTTC; CDR3 protein: CASSQDSVAGRYEQYF
J gene: TRBJ2-7; clone size: .; V gene: TRBV7-9; D gene: .; CDR3 DNA: TGTGCCAGCAGCTCGCAGGGATACGAGCAGTACTTC; CDR3 protein: CASSSQGYEQYF
J gene: TRBJ1-3; clone size: once; V gene: TRBV9; D gene: .; CDR3 DNA: TGTGCCAGCAGCCACCCCAGGGTTTTTTCCTCGATGGGTGGAAACACCATATATTTT; CDR3 protein: CASSHPRVFSSMGGNTIYF
J gene: TRBJ2-2; clone size: .; V gene: TRBV29-1; D gene: .; CDR3 DNA: TGCAGCGTTGAACGCAGCGGGGAGCTGTTTTTT; CDR3 protein: CSVERSGELFF
J gene: TRBJ1-4; clone size: .; V gene: TRBV30; D gene: .; CDR3 DNA: TGTGCCTGGAGTGTTGGAGTAAAACTGTTTTTT; CDR3 protein: CAWSVGVKLFF
J gene: TRBJ1-1; clone size: .; V gene: TRBV28; D gene: .; CDR3 DNA: TGTGCCAGCATTGGGCGAACCGAGAACACTGAAGCTTTCTTT; CDR3 protein: CASIGRTENTEAFF
J gene: TRBJ2-7; clone size: .; V gene: TRBV19; D gene: .; CDR3 DNA: TGTGCCAGTAGTATACCCCTAGTGGGCGAGCAGTACTTC; CDR3 protein: CASSIPLVGEQYF
J gene: TRBJ1-5; clone size: .; V gene: TRBV5-1; D gene: .; CDR3 DNA: TGCGCCAGCAGCTTGGAGGGGGGGCTGGGACAGCCCCAGCATTTT; CDR3 protein: CASSLEGGLGQPQHF